One TCR beta chain is described in this entry. Its recognized antigen is unknown. Base qualities are not recorded, but no much larger clone differs from it by a single base. The entry originates in a study of CD39 and CD103 CD8 tumor-infiltrating T cells (dated by TCRdb to 2017 to 2018). About the full investigation: An HPV-positive HNSCC, an HPV-negative HNSCC, an ovarian cancer and a melanoma patient were represented in the repertoire comparisons shown. Deep sequencing of TCRbeta CDR3 was used to compare the repertoires of CD8 TIL subsets, defined by CD103 and CD39, against those of peripheral memory CD8 T cells. What the research found in general, with its limitations: Clonotypes from DP TILs were seldom detected in blood or uninvolved lymph node, while clonotypes from DN TILs overlapped to a large extent with peripheral memory CD8 repertoires. Compared with DN and SP CD8 TILs and with blood memory CD8 T cells, DP CD8 TILs appeared more oligoclonal, with the top 30 clonotypes covering about 56-86%.

At the time samples were collected, the patients were not on therapy, although their prior treatments varied from chemotherapy, radiotherapy, surgery and immunotherapy to none at all. After thawing, cells were enriched for T lymphocytes using a negative-selection kit, and EpCAM beads were added for tumor-infiltrating lymphocytes. Memory CD8 T cells were sorted as CD8+CD4-CD45RA- cells irrespective of CCR7 expression. Before analysis, peripheral blood mononuclear cells were separated on a Ficoll-Paque PLUS gradient and then cryopreserved. Populations were sorted on a FACSAria II to approximately 99% purity, and cell pellets were frozen without culture for TCR sequencing. After removal of 3 bases from V and 4 bases from J, the junction retains 5 bases not matched to a gene. The CDR3 runs 14 amino acids, cysteine and phenylalanine included. Left in the record is the CDR3 DNA by itself, 42 bases read in frame from the first base. CDR1 and CDR2 are drawn from the germline V gene: SGHVS, FQNEAQ.

From about 10,000 to 100,000 sorted cells per subset, genomic DNA was extracted using the DNeasy Blood and Tissue Kit. TCRbeta V-J or V-D-J regions were sequenced and mapped by the immunoSEQ service, with coverage above 10x per sample. On the authors' methods: Analysis was limited to productive rearrangements exported from the immunoSEQ Analyzer platform, and clonality was evaluated on the 500 most abundant clones. The Morisita-Horn similarity index and the Jaccard index were used to quantify repertoire overlap between populations. Morisita-Horn similarity between CD8 T-cell subset TCR repertoires was measured in roughly six cancer patients. TCRdb obtained this table from immuneACCESS and retained in-frame rearrangements with V and J assigned. These tables miss some clones; where compared with another copy, unresolved V genes account for less than half of the shortfall, and the remainder is unexplained. D and trimming come from the DNA, and the V and J calls and clone size come from that table. In this sample the table shows approximately 7,900 clones, 50% to 75% of which occur a single time. The biggest ten clones account for approximately 58% of the sample.

The V and J segments used are TRBV7-8 and TRBJ1-2, with 7 junctional bases fitting TRBD1. The source is a human donor with head and neck squamous cell carcinoma. Sequencing was carried out using CD8+ T cells sorted from blood. The sample's cell subset or site label, in plain terms: total memory CD8 T cells (CD45RA-CCR7+/-) from blood or uninvolved lymph node. For the CDR3, the sequence is CASSFADRTYGYTF. The DNA sequence is as follows: TGTGCCAGCAGCTTCGCGGACAGGACCTATGGCTACACCTTC. Here the CDR3 is joined to the reference TRBV7-8 and TRBJ1-2 genes, and the full variable domain is: GAGVSQSPRYKVAKRGQDVALRCDPISGHVSLFWYQQALGQGPEFLTYFQNEAQLDKSGLPSDRFFAERPEGSVSTLKIQRTQQEDSAVYLCASSFADRTYGYTFGSGTRLTVV.